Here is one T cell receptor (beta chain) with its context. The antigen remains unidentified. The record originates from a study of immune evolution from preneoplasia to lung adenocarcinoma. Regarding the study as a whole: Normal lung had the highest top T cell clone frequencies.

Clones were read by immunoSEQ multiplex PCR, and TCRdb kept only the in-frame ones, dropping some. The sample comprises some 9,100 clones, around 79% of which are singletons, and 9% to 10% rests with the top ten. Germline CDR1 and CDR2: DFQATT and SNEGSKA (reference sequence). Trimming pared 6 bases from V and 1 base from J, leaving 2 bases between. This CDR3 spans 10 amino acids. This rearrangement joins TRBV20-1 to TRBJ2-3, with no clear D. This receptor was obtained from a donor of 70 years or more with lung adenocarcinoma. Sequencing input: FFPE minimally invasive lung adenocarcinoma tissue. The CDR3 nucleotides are TGCAGTGCCGGCACAGATACGCAGTATTTT. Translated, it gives CSAGTDTQYF.